This record concerns one T cell receptor (beta chain) sequence. The antigen is unknown. This specimen comes from a study of blood T cells in healthy people across ages. Regarding the study as a whole: Across samples, TCR beta diversity tracked strongly with naive T cell percentage.

The use of a sample-barcoded 5' primer and a J-beta primer mix characterized a second PCR of roughly 6 to 11 cycles. Per-sample output comprised a minimum of 2.5 million paired-end reads containing CDR3. Each CDR3 protein gets one entry after TCRdb re-called the 5' RACE reads with MiXCR. Of 850,000 to 1,300,000 distinct CDR3 sequences listed, more than 40% were seen once; the top ten hold approximately 17%. Isolation of PBMCs gave at least 7 million cells per sample. The germline gives CDR1 MNHEY, CDR2 SMNVEV (reference sequence). The CDR3 length is 14 residues. The sample taken for sequencing was blood. This receptor was taken from a woman aged 60-70 years in good health. The J gene is TRBJ2-5, the V gene TRBV27, with 10 bases lining up with TRBD1. The J call may not be correct, given that the DNA end is closer to TRBJ2-7. CDR3 sequence (DNA): TGTGCCAGCAGTTTGACAGGGGGCTTGTTCGAGCAGTACTTC. It translates to CASSLTGGLFEQYF.